The count of the clone carrying this T cell receptor (beta chain) is one. The antigen is not known. The junction and the germline gene differ at one end; a read error may be behind it. The germline V gene encodes CDR1 MNHNS and CDR2 SASEGT. This CDR3 has 12 residues. These data belong to a study of cytomegalovirus exposure and HLA in healthy donors. General study points: The study put 150 to 200 TCR beta chains on its list as cytomegalovirus-associated.

Healthy bone marrow donors made up the donors. Both 60 Vbeta primers and 13 Jbeta primers went into the PCR. The method was immunoSEQ multiplex PCR; TCRdb's version includes in-frame clones alone and lacks a portion of them. Of under 200,000 clones listed, over 70% are singletons. This sequence originates from a middle-aged man in good health and CMV-seropositive. The chain uses TRBV6-1 and TRBJ2-1, with a possible D match to TRBD2 (5 bases). The specimen was PBMCs. In DNA, the CDR3 is TGTGCCAGCAAAGAGGAGGCTGGGCAGTCGATCTTC. Translated: CASKEEAGQSIF.